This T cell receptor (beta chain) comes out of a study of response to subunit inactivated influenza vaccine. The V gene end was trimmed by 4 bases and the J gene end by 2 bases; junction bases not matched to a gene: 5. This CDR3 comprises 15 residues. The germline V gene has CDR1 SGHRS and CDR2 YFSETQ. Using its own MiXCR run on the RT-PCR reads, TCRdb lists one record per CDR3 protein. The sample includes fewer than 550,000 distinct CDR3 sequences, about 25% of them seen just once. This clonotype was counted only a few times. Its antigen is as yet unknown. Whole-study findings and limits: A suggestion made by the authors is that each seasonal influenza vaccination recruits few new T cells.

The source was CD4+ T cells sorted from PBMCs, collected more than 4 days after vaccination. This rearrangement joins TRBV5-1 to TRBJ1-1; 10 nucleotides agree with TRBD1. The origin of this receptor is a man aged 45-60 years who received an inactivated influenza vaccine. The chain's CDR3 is CASSNRDRGNTEAFF. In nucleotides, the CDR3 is TGCGCCAGCAGCAACCGGGACAGGGGCAACACTGAAGCTTTCTTT.